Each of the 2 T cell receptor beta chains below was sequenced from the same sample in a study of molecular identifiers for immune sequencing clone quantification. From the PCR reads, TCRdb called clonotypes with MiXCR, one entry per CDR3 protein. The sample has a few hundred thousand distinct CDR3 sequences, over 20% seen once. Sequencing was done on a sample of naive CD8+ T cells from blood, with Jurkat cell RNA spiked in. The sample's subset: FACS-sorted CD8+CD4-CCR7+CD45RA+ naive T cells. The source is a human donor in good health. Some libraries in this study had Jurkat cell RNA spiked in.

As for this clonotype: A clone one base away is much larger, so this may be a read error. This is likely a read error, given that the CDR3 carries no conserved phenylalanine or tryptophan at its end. This CDR3 is CASSVASDASTDTQYL. The DNA of the CDR3 is TGTGCCAGCAGCGTAGCTTCGGACGCCAGCACAGATACGCAGTATCTT. The chain combines TRBV9 with TRBJ2-3; D call uncertain. The germline CDR1 and CDR2 sequences are SGDLS and YYNGEE. The CDR3 runs 16 residues. V was clipped by 0 bases and J by 0 bases, with 11 bases between them.

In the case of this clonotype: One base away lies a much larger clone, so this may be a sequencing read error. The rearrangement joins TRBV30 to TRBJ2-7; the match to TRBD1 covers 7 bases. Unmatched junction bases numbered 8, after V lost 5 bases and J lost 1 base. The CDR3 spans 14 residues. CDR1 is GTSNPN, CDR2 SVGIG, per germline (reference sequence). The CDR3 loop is CAWGGWDSSYEQYF. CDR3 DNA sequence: TGTGCCTGGGGTGGATGGGACAGTTCCTACGAGCAGTACTTC.